These 29 T cell receptor beta chains originate from one sample sequenced in a study of blood T cell repertoires in COVID-19 (dated by TCRdb to the early 2020s). Receptors were amplified or captured by the immunoSEQ multiplex PCR assay. TCRdb stores this immuneACCESS table with in-frame sequences only. Part of the clones is absent; in the studies checked, under half of the shortfall reflects unresolved V genes, and no reason is known for the rest. The table for this sample lists around 200,000 clones; about 85% of them were counted only once. The ten top clones hold under 0.9% of the sample. Sequencing was carried out using peripheral blood. These receptors were taken from a middle-aged man with acute or convalescent COVID-19.

The V and J genes are TRBV2 and TRBJ2-1; D is unclear. Germline-derived CDR1 and CDR2 are SNHLY and FYNNEI. The V end was cut by 10 bases, the J end by 2 bases, with 12 bases between. CDR3 size: 13 residues. The DNA for the CDR3 is TGTGCCACCGTAGACATCACCTACAATGAGCAGTTCTTC. Translating gives CATVDITYNEQFF. Using reference TRBV2 and TRBJ2-1 for the parts outside the CDR3, the full variable domain is EPEVTQTPSHQVTQMGQEVILRCVPISNHLYFYWYRQILGQKVEFLVSFYNNEISEKSEIFDDQFSVERPDGSNFTLKIRSTKLEDSAMYFCATVDITYNEQFFGPGTRLTVL.

As for this clone: Different DNA sequences within this sample yield the same CDR3. J is TRBJ1-2 and V is TRBV28; D gene uncertain. V was pared by 5 bases and J by 0 bases, with 4 bases between. CDR3 length equals 12 residues. In germline, CDR1 is MDHEN, CDR2 SYDVKM. For the CDR3, the DNA is TGTGCCAGCAGTCTCTCTAACTATGGCTACACCTTC. It encodes CASSLSNYGYTF.

The CDR3 sequence: CASSEGTYSGNTIYF. Here the CDR3 DNA reads TGTGCCAGCAGTGAGGGGACATACTCTGGAAACACCATATATTTT. This chain uses TRBV6-1 with TRBJ1-3; D might be TRBD1 (6 bases). This CDR3 spans 15 amino acids. V lost 3 bases and J lost 0, with 9 bases in between. Germline V gene data show CDR1 as MNHNS and CDR2 as SASEGT.

This clone was picked up a small number of times. V usage is TRBV19 and J usage is TRBJ2-5; the match to TRBD2 covers 8 bases. This CDR3 spans 14 amino acids. With 1 base clipped from V and 6 bases from J, the junction kept 4 bases outside the gene matches. CDR1 and CDR2 (germline): LNHDA, SQIVND (reference sequence). CDR3 sequence reads: CASSIAAGAQTQYF. DNA of the CDR3: TGTGCCAGTAGTATAGCAGCGGGAGCCCAGACCCAGTACTTC.

CDR3 in amino acids: CASSRPVGLAGRETQYF. In DNA, the CDR3 is TGTGCCAGTAGCAGGCCCGTGGGACTAGCGGGCCGAGAGACCCAGTACTTC. The rearrangement joins TRBV19 to TRBJ2-5; TRBD2 agrees at 12 bases. The CDR3 sequence is 17 residues long. The V and J ends lost 6 bases and 4 bases, in that order; junction bases with no gene match: 12. CDR1 LNHDA and CDR2 SQIVND come from the germline V gene (reference sequence).

The chain links TRBV18 to TRBJ2-1; 9 bases align to TRBD1. The CDR3 length is 14 residues. J was trimmed by 3 bases and V by 5 bases; bases with no gene match: 2. Germline V gene data show CDR1 as KGHSH and CDR2 as LQKENI. The CDR3 coding sequence is TGTGCCAGCTCAGCGGGACAGGGCTACAATGAGCAGTTCTTC. Protein product: CASSAGQGYNEQFF.

The chain combines TRBV7-2 with TRBJ1-5; perhaps TRBD1 as D (6 bases). V was pared by 4 bases and J by 2 bases, with 12 bases between. Germline V gene data show CDR1 as SGHTA and CDR2 as FQGNSA. The CDR3 has 15 amino acids. CDR3: CASSSDRNRNQPQHF. DNA of the CDR3: TGTGCCAGCAGCTCCGACAGGAACCGCAATCAGCCCCAGCATTTT.

This clone has just one count. J is TRBJ2-2 and V is TRBV7-8; TRBD2 matches at 11 bases. The germline V gene has CDR1 SGHVS and CDR2 FQNEAQ. The J segment lost 2 bases and the V segment lost 5 bases, leaving 7 bases of the junction unmatched. The CDR3 length is 17 residues. CDR3 sequence reads: CASSRAGTSGNTGELFF. The CDR3 DNA follows: TGTGCCAGCAGCCGAGCCGGGACTAGCGGAAACACCGGGGAGCTGTTTTTT.

The chain carries TRBV30 and TRBJ1-1; 7 bases align to TRBD1. With V trimmed by 0 bases and J by 1 base, 2 bases remained unmatched. The germline CDR1 and CDR2 sequences are GTSNPN and SVGIG (reference sequence). This CDR3 has 14 amino acids. This chain's CDR3 is CAWSVRDRNTEAFF. The CDR3 DNA is TGTGCCTGGAGTGTAAGGGACAGGAACACTGAAGCTTTCTTT. Looking up the rest from reference TRBV30 and TRBJ1-1 gives the full variable domain: SQTIHQWPATLVQPVGSPLSLECTVEGTSNPNLYWYRQAAGRGLQLLFYSVGIGQISSEVPQNLSASRPQDRQFILSSKKLLLSDSGFYLCAWSVRDRNTEAFFGQGTRLTVV.

This rearrangement joins TRBV7-8 to TRBJ1-5; D gene uncertain. CDR3 length: 13 residues. Trimming pared 3 bases from V and 6 bases from J, leaving 9 bases between. Germline V gene sequence: CDR1 SGHVS, CDR2 FQNEAQ. The CDR3 loop is CASSFGGTQPQHF. CDR3 coding DNA: TGTGCCAGCAGCTTTGGAGGTACTCAGCCCCAGCATTTT.

The gene calls are TRBV9 and TRBJ1-2; TRBD1 aligns across 8 bases. V lost 4 bases, J lost 1 base, and 18 bases stayed unmatched. This CDR3 has 19 amino acids. Germline CDR1 SGDLS, CDR2 YYNGEE. In DNA form, the CDR3 reads TGTGCCAGCAGCTCATCCTACAGGGGGGTCCCAACCATTAACTATGGCTACACCTTC. Its translation is CASSSSYRGVPTINYGYTF.

The V and J genes are TRBV4-3 and TRBJ2-2, with 10 bases aligning to TRBD1. Losses at the gene ends were 4 bases for V and 4 bases for J; bases not matched to a gene: 3. CDR3 length: 15 residues. Germline values: CDR1 LGHNA, CDR2 YSLEER. CDR3 DNA sequence: TGCGCCAGCAGCCCAGACAGGGGGCCCACCGGGGAGCTGTTTTTT. Translating gives CASSPDRGPTGELFF.

The chain uses TRBV6-2 or TRBV6-3 and TRBJ2-3; 8 nucleotides agree with TRBD2. The V gene's germline CDR1 is MNHEY and CDR2 SVGEGT. Losses at the gene ends were 4 bases for V and 0 bases for J; bases not matched to a gene: 6. This CDR3 contains 16 residues. The DNA of the CDR3 is TGTGCCAGCAGTTTCCCTCTAGCGGGCAGCACAGATACGCAGTATTTT. This encodes CASSFPLAGSTDTQYF.

This clone was detected once. The V and J genes are TRBV4-1 and TRBJ2-5, with D tentatively TRBD1 (6 bases). The V and J ends lost 1 base and 1 base respectively, with 10 bases between them. The CDR3 consists of 15 residues. From germline, CDR1 is MGHRA and CDR2 YSYEKL. CDR3 in DNA: TGCGCCAGCAGCCAAGTAGGGACAAGCCAAGAGACCCAGTACTTC. Its protein product is CASSQVGTSQETQYF.

This chain links TRBV14 with TRBJ2-2; 10 bases fit TRBD2. With V trimmed by 5 bases and J by 6 bases, 12 bases remained unmatched. The CDR3 loop spans 17 amino acids. CDR1 is SGHDN, CDR2 FVKESK, per germline. CDR3 bases: TGTGCCAGCAGCGTATGGGGCCTAGCGGGGGTCGCCGGGGAGCTGTTTTTT. Its translation is CASSVWGLAGVAGELFF.

The chain combines TRBV3-1 (or the pseudogene TRBV3-2) with TRBJ1-4; D perhaps matches TRBD1 (6 bases). The CDR3 has 17 residues. Trimming removed 4 bases at V and 0 bases at J, with 15 bases between. Germline V CDR1 and CDR2: LGHDT, YNNKEL (reference sequence). CDR3 nucleotides: TGTGCCAGCAGCCCGCCATCGTGGACAGCAACTAATGAAAAACTGTTTTTT. Protein: CASSPPSWTATNEKLFF.

The genes are TRBV11-3 and TRBJ2-1; possible D gene TRBD1, 6 bases. V was shortened by 4 bases and J by 7 bases, with 11 bases between the two germline ends. Germline values: CDR1 SGHNT, CDR2 YENEEA. The CDR3 covers 13 residues. CDR3 coding DNA: TGTGCCAGCAGCTGGGACACAGGGAATGAGCAGTTCTTC. Translated: CASSWDTGNEQFF.

The rearrangement links TRBV5-1 to TRBJ2-5, with TRBD1 matching over 11 bases. The CDR3 length is 15 residues. Germline CDR1 reads SGHRS; CDR2 reads YFSETQ. The J segment lost 5 bases and the V segment lost 2 bases, leaving 5 bases of the junction unmatched. CDR3 in DNA: TGCGCCAGCAGCTTAGGACAGGGGGCGCGGGAGACCCAGTACTTC. The encoded protein is CASSLGQGARETQYF.

V usage is TRBV28 and J usage is TRBJ2-7; TRBD2 is a possible D gene (6 bases). Trimming stripped 6 bases from V and 7 bases from J, with 13 bases between. This CDR3 comprises 12 residues. Germline V gene data show CDR1 as MDHEN and CDR2 as SYDVKM. CDR3 residues: CASSELAREQYF. Written as DNA, the CDR3 is TGTGCCAGCAGCGAACTAGCCCGTGAGCAGTACTTC. The entire variable domain, with the rest obtained from reference TRBV28 and TRBJ2-7, is as follows: DVKVTQSSRYLVKRTGEKVFLECVQDMDHENMFWYRQDPGLGLRLIYFSYDVKMKEKGDIPEGYSVSREKKERFSLILESASTNQTSMYLCASSELAREQYFGPGTRLTVT.

V usage is TRBV6-5 and J usage is TRBJ1-2, with D uncertain. From germline, CDR1 is MNHEY and CDR2 SVGAGI. The CDR3 has 12 amino acids. Trimming left V 4 bases short and J 7 bases short, with 10 bases between. CDR3 sequence: CASSSTLGGYTF. CDR3 in DNA: TGTGCCAGCAGTTCCACTCTCGGTGGCTACACCTTC.

The rearrangement joins TRBV6-5 to TRBJ2-1; 10 positions agree with TRBD2. The CDR3 extends over 15 amino acids. The germline V gene has CDR1 MNHEY and CDR2 SVGAGI. Trimming removed 5 bases from V and 6 bases from J; junction bases left unmatched: 7. The CDR3, as DNA: TGTGCCAGCAGTAAAAGCGGGAGGGCCCTCAATGAGCAGTTCTTC. Translating gives CASSKSGRALNEQFF.

This clone was found a few times. The rearrangement uses TRBV20-1 and TRBJ1-4, with D maybe TRBD1 (5 bases). The CDR3 covers 14 residues. V lost 3 bases, J lost 7 bases, and 15 bases lay in between. Germline-derived CDR1 and CDR2 are DFQATT and SNEGSKA (reference sequence). The CDR3 DNA is TGCAGTGCTAGTCCACAGGATACTTCTGAAAAACTGTTTTTT. Amino acids: CSASPQDTSEKLFF.

This clone has a single count. This chain joins TRBV7-2 and TRBJ2-7; 7 nucleotides align to TRBD1. In germline, CDR1 is SGHTA, CDR2 FQGNSA. This CDR3 has 14 amino acids. The junction had 6 bases not matched to a gene; V was cut back by 5 bases and J by 2 bases. CDR3 in amino acids: CASSVTGTAYEQYF. The CDR3 DNA follows: TGTGCCAGCAGCGTTACCGGGACAGCCTACGAGCAGTACTTC.

This sequence joins TRBV5-1 and TRBJ1-4, with D possibly TRBD1 on 6 matching bases. Germline loops: CDR1 SGHRS, CDR2 YFSETQ. The V gene lost 2 bases and the J gene lost 3 bases, with 8 bases spanning the gap. The CDR3 spans 14 residues. CDR3 in DNA: TGCGCCAGCAGCTTAGGACAGCCTAATGAAAAACTGTTTTTT. Amino acid sequence: CASSLGQPNEKLFF.

The V gene is TRBV4-3, the J gene TRBJ1-4; D perhaps matches TRBD1 (5 bases). Germline assignment: CDR1 LGHNA and CDR2 YSLEER. With 0 bases removed from V and 2 bases from J, the gap between germline ends came to 19 bases. The CDR3 is 19 residues long. The DNA for the CDR3 is TGCGCCAGCAGCCAAGATCGGGGGGACCTAGCCCCCACTAATGAAAAACTGTTTTTT. Amino acids: CASSQDRGDLAPTNEKLFF.

The V gene is TRBV5-1, the J gene TRBJ2-7; 7 bases map to TRBD2. The CDR3 is 14 amino acids. The ends lost 4 bases at V and 4 bases at J; junction bases unmatched: 8. From germline, CDR1 is SGHRS and CDR2 YFSETQ. The CDR3 DNA reads TGCGCCAGCAGCCCCGGGACTAATCCTTACGAGCAGTACTTC. Encoded protein: CASSPGTNPYEQYF.

CDR3 residues: CASSRDRGNTEAFF. CDR3 nucleotides: TGCGCCAGCAGCCGGGACAGGGGGAACACTGAAGCTTTCTTT. The chain carries TRBV5-1 and TRBJ1-1; 10 nucleotides line up with TRBD1. V shed 4 bases and J 1 base; nucleotides not matched to a gene: 1. The germline V gene encodes CDR1 SGHRS and CDR2 YFSETQ. The CDR3 extends over 14 amino acids.

The genes are TRBV27 and TRBJ2-7, with 7 bases aligning to TRBD1. The CDR3 length is 15 residues. With V trimmed by 5 bases and J by 2 bases, 9 bases remained unmatched. The V gene's germline CDR1 is MNHEY and CDR2 SMNVEV (reference sequence). CDR3 amino acids: CASSPADRVAYEQYF. DNA for the CDR3: TGTGCCAGCAGTCCCGCCGACAGGGTAGCCTACGAGCAGTACTTC.

This CDR3 is CASSKMYEDQPQHF. The CDR3, as DNA: TGTGCCAGCTCAAAAATGTATGAGGATCAGCCCCAGCATTTT. The chain carries TRBV18 and TRBJ1-5; D call uncertain. Trimming shortened V by 5 bases and J by 5 bases, and 13 bases separated the two germline ends. The CDR3 spans 14 residues. The germline gives CDR1 KGHSH, CDR2 LQKENI.